The sequence of this TCR beta chain was determined in a study of cytomegalovirus exposure and HLA in healthy donors. Primers for the PCR totalled 60 Vbeta and 13 Jbeta. Using immunoSEQ multiplex PCR, the repertoire was profiled, and TCRdb retains in-frame clones only, with some absent. The table has some 96,000 clones, 60% to 75% seen once. This CDR3 comprises 14 residues. CDR1 and CDR2 (germline): SGHRS, YFSETQ. V shed 4 bases and J shed 4 bases, with 14 bases lying between them. The chain recombines TRBV5-1 with TRBJ1-1; tentatively, D is TRBD1 (6 bases). Sequencing was performed on PBMCs. This TCR was sampled from a man aged 55 to 69 in good health and CMV-seronegative. The CDR3 bases are TGCGCCAGCAGCCCTGGGGAAGGGGGCACTGAAGCTTTCTTT. This sequence encodes CASSPGEGGTEAFF.